The 17 T cell receptor beta chains below all came from one sample that was sequenced in a study of CD8+CD57+ T cells in acquired aplastic anemia. Investigators profiled TCR beta VDJ and CDR3 from genomic DNA template. TCRdb reprocessed the reads via MiXCR and lists one record per CDR3 protein. The sample contains 80,000 to 100,000 distinct CDR3 sequences, about 67% of which appear only once. Patients chosen for sequencing had shown CD8+CD57+ cell expansion by flow cytometry. Input material: sorted CD4+, CD8+, or CD8+CD57+ T cells (not recorded which) from PBMCs. These receptors all stem from a human donor with aplastic anemia.

The rearrangement uses TRBV7-8 and TRBJ2-5, with 12 nucleotides matching TRBD2. Germline V lookup: CDR1 SGHVS, CDR2 FQNEAQ. Unmatched junction bases numbered 7, after V lost 8 bases and J lost 6 bases. There are 14 residues in the CDR3. CDR3 residues: CASVRLAGAQTQYF. CDR3 coding DNA: TGTGCCAGCGTCCGACTAGCGGGGGCCCAGACCCAGTACTTC.

J is TRBJ1-2 and V is TRBV20-1; D remains ambiguous. Trimming stripped 5 bases from V and 8 bases from J, with 12 bases between. CDR3 length: 11 residues. CDR1 is DFQATT and CDR2 is SNEGSKA in the germline V gene (reference sequence). The CDR3, as DNA: TGCAGTGCTGGACGGATCGACGGCTACACCTTC. It is translated as CSAGRIDGYTF.

The chain combines TRBV11-2 with TRBJ2-5; D could derive from TRBD1 or TRBD2 (6 bases each). The germline V gene encodes CDR1 SGHAT and CDR2 FQNNGV. V lost 6 bases to trimming and J lost 1 base, with 21 bases between them. The CDR3 contains 17 residues. This CDR3 reads CASSRRTTGGLQETQYF. The CDR3 bases are TGTGCCAGCAGTAGGCGGACGACAGGAGGGCTCCAAGAGACCCAGTACTTC.

Of note for this clonotype: At one of its ends the junction is not consistent with the germline gene, which may arise from a read error. J is TRBJ1-4 and V is TRBV6-1; tentative D call: TRBD1 (5 bases). The CDR3 is made up of 15 amino acids. Germline values: CDR1 MNHNS, CDR2 SASEGT. This chain's CDR3 is CASREALKTDEKLFF. CDR3 DNA sequence: TGTGCCAGCAGGGAAGCACTCAAGACAGATGAAAAACTGTTTTTT.

This clonotype was observed many times. The chain has TRBV5-6 and TRBJ1-1, with a weak D call TRBD1 (6 bases). V dropped 4 bases and J dropped 1 base, with 17 bases sitting between them. CDR1 and CDR2 (germline): SGHDT, YYEEEE. This CDR3 is built from 16 residues. The CDR3 bases are TGTGCCAGCAGCGGACCCAGGGGCACAAGGAACACTGAAGCTTTCTTT. This gives the protein CASSGPRGTRNTEAFF. Looking up the rest from reference TRBV5-6 and TRBJ1-1 gives the full variable domain: DAGVTQSPTHLIKTRGQQVTLRCSPKSGHDTVSWYQQALGQGPQFIFQYYEEEERQRGNFPDRFSGHQFPNYSSELNVNALLLGDSALYLCASSGPRGTRNTEAFFGQGTRLTVV.

The CDR3 sequence: CSVRDAGTEAFF. CDR3 DNA: TGCAGCGTCCGGGACGCAGGCACTGAAGCTTTCTTT. J is TRBJ1-1 and V is TRBV29-1, with D possibly being TRBD1 (5 bases). V lost 6 bases, J lost 4 bases, and 12 bases lay in between. From germline, CDR1 is SQVTM and CDR2 ANQGSEA. This CDR3 is 12 amino acids long.

The chain joins TRBV10-3 to TRBJ2-7; 7 bases are shared with TRBD1. Germline trimming cut 7 bases from V and 3 bases from J; bases unmatched to any gene: 6. The CDR3 spans 13 residues. Germline CDR1 is ENHRY and CDR2 is SYGVKD. The CDR3 sequence: CAIKDRALYEQYF. DNA of the CDR3: TGTGCCATCAAAGACAGGGCCCTCTACGAGCAGTACTTC.

The rearrangement uses TRBV24-1 and TRBJ1-4; 7 nucleotides align to TRBD1. Germline CDR1 KGHDR, CDR2 SFDVKD. V lost 3 bases, J lost 6 bases, and 6 bases stayed unmatched. The CDR3 totals 15 residues. For the CDR3, the DNA is TGTGCCACCAGTGATCCTAAGGGGGCTCATGAAAAACTGTTTTTT. As protein: CATSDPKGAHEKLFF.

This clonotype was found once. V gene TRBV2 combines with J gene TRBJ2-6; D remains ambiguous. This CDR3 is 17 amino acids long. Per germline, CDR1 SNHLY and CDR2 FYNNEI. Deletions cut 3 bases from V and 0 bases from J, with 12 bases between. CDR3 coding DNA: TGTGCCAGCAGTGAGGGCAGCCTCATCTCTGGGGCCAACGTCCTGACTTTC. This translates into CASSEGSLISGANVLTF.

The sample holds many counts of this clonotype. The chain combines TRBV7-6 with TRBJ2-7; D may be TRBD1 (6 bases). V dropped 0 bases and J dropped 1 base, with 7 bases sitting between them. Germline assignment: CDR1 SGHVS and CDR2 FNYEAQ. This CDR3 has 14 residues. CDR3 amino acids: CASSLATGSYEQYF. The CDR3 nucleotides read TGTGCCAGCAGCTTAGCGACAGGATCCTACGAGCAGTACTTC.

The V gene is TRBV2, the J gene TRBJ2-4; possibly TRBD1 for D (6 bases). CDR3 length equals 11 residues. The germline CDR1 and CDR2 sequences are SNHLY and FYNNEI. The V end was cut by 7 bases, the J end by 15 bases, with 16 bases between. The CDR3 nucleotides are TGTGCCAGCAAGGTGGGGGCAGTTCGGTACTTC. The encoded protein is CASKVGAVRYF.

This clonotype was counted many times. The genes are TRBV5-1 and TRBJ2-1, with D possibly TRBD1 on 5 matching bases. Germline CDR1 and CDR2: SGHRS and YFSETQ. This CDR3 region has 13 residues. V lost 3 bases and J 4 bases, leaving 8 bases between the germline ends. CDR3 sequence reads: CASSWGKYNEQFF. In DNA form, the CDR3 reads TGCGCCAGCAGCTGGGGCAAGTACAATGAGCAGTTCTTC. Full variable domain (missing parts from reference TRBV5-1 and TRBJ2-1): KAGVTQTPRYLIKTRGQQVTLSCSPISGHRSVSWYQQTPGQGLQFLFEYFSETQRNKGNFPGRFSGRQFSNSRSEMNVSTLELGDSALYLCASSWGKYNEQFFGPGTRLTVL.

V gene TRBV25-1 combines with J gene TRBJ2-7, with D unresolved. The CDR3 loop spans 13 amino acids. V lost 3 bases and J 0 bases, leaving 6 bases between the germline ends. The germline V gene has CDR1 MGHDK and CDR2 SYGVNS. The CDR3 region is CASSEDHSYEQYF. The CDR3 coding sequence is TGTGCCAGCAGTGAGGACCACTCCTACGAGCAGTACTTC.

CDR3 sequence reads: CASSLVAGGGQPQHF. CDR3 nucleotide sequence: TGTGCCAGCAGCTTGGTTGCCGGGGGAGGTCAGCCCCAGCATTTT. This chain connects TRBV5-8 to TRBJ1-5, with a possible D match to TRBD1 (5 bases). The CDR3 runs to 15 residues. V was trimmed by 0 bases and J by 6 bases, leaving 13 bases between them. Germline CDR1 and CDR2: SGHTS and YDEGEE.

Notes on this clonotype: One end of the junction fails to match germline, which may point to a read error. The gene calls are TRBV24-1 and TRBJ2-1; D ambiguous. CDR3 length: 17 residues. CDR1 is KGHDR, CDR2 SFDVKD, per germline. The CDR3 DNA sequence: TGTGCCACCAGTGATGTCTCCGGGCCAGAGGCCTACAATAAGCAGTTCTTC. It codes for CATSDVSGPEAYNKQFF.

This chain uses TRBV20-1 with TRBJ2-2; no clear D. There are 13 residues in the CDR3. Germline CDR1 is DFQATT and CDR2 is SNEGSKA (reference sequence). Trimming took 5 bases from V and 1 from J, leaving 8 bases between them. The CDR3 sequence: CSADTGNTGELFF. The CDR3 DNA reads TGCAGTGCTGACACGGGGAACACCGGGGAGCTGTTTTTT.

This clonotype has just a few counts. The chain combines TRBV7-2 with TRBJ2-2; D remains ambiguous. Trimming removed 4 bases from V and 2 bases from J, with 2 bases in between. This CDR3 contains 12 residues. The V gene's germline CDR1 is SGHTA and CDR2 FQGNSA. CDR3 region: CASSYNTGELFF. The CDR3, as DNA: TGTGCCAGCAGCTACAACACCGGGGAGCTGTTTTTT. Full variable domain (missing parts from reference TRBV7-2 and TRBJ2-2): GAGVSQSPSNKVTEKGKDVELRCDPISGHTALYWYRQSLGQGLEFLIYFQGNSAPDKSGLPSDRFSAERTGGSVSTLTIQRTQQEDSAVYLCASSYNTGELFFGEGSRLTVL.